This TCR beta chain is from a study of T-cell memory formation after mild COVID-19. Using its own MiXCR run on the 5' RACE reads, TCRdb lists one record per CDR3 protein. The repertoire consists of about 250,000 distinct CDR3 sequences, with 15% occurring once and the leading ten covering 2.1%. The table lists this clonotype with many counts. Its antigen is still unknown. Germline lookup yields CDR1 WSHSY and CDR2 SAAADI. CDR3 size: 15 residues. J was trimmed by 1 base and V by 8 bases; bases with no gene match: 10. Overall study results and limits: Memory sampled before infection contained some responding clones, suggesting cross-reactive memory joined. Second-wave clones peaking on day 37 lacked confirmed SARS-CoV-2 specificity. Shrinking CD4+ clones resided mostly in CM and EM, and CD8+ ones in EMRA. Clones that shrank (day 15 to 85) were balanced CD4/CD8, whereas later expanders leaned CD4+.

The receptor comes from an adult woman who had mild COVID-19 (a few samples of this study predate the infection). Cell type and time point are not known. Material for sequencing was PBMCs or a T cell subset sorted from them (not recorded which). The genes are TRBV10-2 and TRBJ1-2, with 7 bases lining up with TRBD1. The CDR3 loop is CASRVQGGSNYGYTF. CDR3 nucleotide sequence: TGCGCCAGCCGGGTGCAGGGGGGCAGTAACTATGGCTACACCTTC.